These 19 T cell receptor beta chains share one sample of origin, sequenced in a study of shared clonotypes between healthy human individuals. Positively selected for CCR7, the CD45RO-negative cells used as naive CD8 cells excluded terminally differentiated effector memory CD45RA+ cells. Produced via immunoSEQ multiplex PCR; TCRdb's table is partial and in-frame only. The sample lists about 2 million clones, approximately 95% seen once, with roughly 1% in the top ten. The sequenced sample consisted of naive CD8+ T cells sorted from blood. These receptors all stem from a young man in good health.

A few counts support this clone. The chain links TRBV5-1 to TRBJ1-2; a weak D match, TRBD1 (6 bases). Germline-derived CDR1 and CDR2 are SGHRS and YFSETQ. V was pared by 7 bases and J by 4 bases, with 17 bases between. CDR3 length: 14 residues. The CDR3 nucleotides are TGCGCCAGCGCAAAACAGGGTGAGGCCTATGGCTACACCTTC. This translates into CASAKQGEAYGYTF.

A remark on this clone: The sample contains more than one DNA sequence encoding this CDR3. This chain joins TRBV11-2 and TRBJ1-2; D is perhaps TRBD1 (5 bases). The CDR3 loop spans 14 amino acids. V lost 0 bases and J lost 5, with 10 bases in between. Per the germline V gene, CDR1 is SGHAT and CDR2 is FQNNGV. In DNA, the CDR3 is TGTGCCAGCAGCTTAGAAGGGACGGGGTATGGCTACACCTTC. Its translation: CASSLEGTGYGYTF.

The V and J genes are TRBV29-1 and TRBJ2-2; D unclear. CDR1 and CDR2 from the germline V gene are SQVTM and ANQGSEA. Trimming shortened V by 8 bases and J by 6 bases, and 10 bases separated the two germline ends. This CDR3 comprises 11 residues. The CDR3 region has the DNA TGCAGCCTCTTCAGTTCCGGGGAGCTGTTTTTT. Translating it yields CSLFSSGELFF.

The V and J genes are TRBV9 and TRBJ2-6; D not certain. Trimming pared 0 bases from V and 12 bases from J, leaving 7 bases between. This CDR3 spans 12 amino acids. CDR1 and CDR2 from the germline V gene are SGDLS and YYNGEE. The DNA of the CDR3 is TGTGCCAGCAGCGTAGCGTCAGGCGTCCTGACTTTC. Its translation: CASSVASGVLTF. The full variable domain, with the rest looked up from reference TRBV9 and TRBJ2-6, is DSGVTQTPKHLITATGQRVTLRCSPRSGDLSVYWYQQSLDQGLQFLIQYYNGEERAKGNILERFSAQQFPDLHSELNLSSLELGDSALYFCASSVASGVLTFGAGSRLTVL.

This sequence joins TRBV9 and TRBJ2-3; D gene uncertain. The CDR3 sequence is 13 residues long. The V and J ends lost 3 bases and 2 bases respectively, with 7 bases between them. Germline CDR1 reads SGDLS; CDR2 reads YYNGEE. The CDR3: CASSAPATDTQYF. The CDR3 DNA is TGTGCCAGCAGCGCCCCGGCCACAGATACGCAGTATTTT.

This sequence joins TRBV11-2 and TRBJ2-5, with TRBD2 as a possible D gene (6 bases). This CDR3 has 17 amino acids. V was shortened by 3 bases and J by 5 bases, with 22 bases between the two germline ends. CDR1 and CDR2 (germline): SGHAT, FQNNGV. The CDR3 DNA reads TGTGCCAGCAGCTTGGTTACTCGGGGGACCTGGGGCGAGACCCAGTACTTC. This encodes CASSLVTRGTWGETQYF.

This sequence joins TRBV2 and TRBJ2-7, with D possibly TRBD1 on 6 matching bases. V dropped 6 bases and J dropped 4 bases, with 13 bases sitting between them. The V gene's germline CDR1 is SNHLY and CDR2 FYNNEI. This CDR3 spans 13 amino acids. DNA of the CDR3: TGTGCCAGCAGGAGAATACAGGGTTACGAGCAGTACTTC. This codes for CASRRIQGYEQYF.

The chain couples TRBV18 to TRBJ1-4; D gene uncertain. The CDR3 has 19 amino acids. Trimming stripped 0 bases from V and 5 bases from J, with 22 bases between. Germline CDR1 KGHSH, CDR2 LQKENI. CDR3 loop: CASSPPPFFSDGMNEKLFF. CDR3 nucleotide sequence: TGTGCCAGCTCACCACCCCCGTTCTTTTCAGACGGAATGAATGAAAAACTGTTTTTT.

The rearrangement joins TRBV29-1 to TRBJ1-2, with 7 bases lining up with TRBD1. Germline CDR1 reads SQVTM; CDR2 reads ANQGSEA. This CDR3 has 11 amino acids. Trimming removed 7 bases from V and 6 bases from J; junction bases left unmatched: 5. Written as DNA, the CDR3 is TGCAGCGCCCCCGACAGGGATGGCTACACCTTC. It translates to CSAPDRDGYTF.

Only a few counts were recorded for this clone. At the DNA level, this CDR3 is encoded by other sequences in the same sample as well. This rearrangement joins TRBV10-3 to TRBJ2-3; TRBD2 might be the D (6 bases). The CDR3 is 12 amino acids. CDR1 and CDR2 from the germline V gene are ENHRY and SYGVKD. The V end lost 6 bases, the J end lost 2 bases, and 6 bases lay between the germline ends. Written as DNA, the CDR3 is TGTGCCATCAGGCGGGACACAGATACGCAGTATTTT. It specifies CAIRRDTDTQYF.

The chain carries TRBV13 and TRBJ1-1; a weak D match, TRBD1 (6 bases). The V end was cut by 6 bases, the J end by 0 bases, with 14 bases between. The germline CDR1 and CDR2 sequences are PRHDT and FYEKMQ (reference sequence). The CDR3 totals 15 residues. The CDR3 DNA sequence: TGTGCCAGCAGGACCACAGGGACACTGAACACTGAAGCTTTCTTT. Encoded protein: CASRTTGTLNTEAFF.

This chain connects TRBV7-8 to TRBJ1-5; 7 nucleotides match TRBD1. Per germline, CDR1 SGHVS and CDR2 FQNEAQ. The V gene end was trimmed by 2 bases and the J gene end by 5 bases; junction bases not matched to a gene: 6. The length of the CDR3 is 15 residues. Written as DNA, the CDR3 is TGTGCCAGCAGCTTAAACAGGGGAGGGGATCAGCCCCAGCATTTT. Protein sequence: CASSLNRGGDQPQHF.

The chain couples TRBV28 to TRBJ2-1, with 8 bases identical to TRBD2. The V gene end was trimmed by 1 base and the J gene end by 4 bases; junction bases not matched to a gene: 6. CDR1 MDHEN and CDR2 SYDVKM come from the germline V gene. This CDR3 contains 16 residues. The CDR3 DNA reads TGTGCCAGCAGTTTATTGCGGGGGGCCATATACAATGAGCAGTTCTTC. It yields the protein CASSLLRGAIYNEQFF.

Here the CDR3 reads CSVEGNEYEQYF. The CDR3 region has the DNA TGCAGCGTTGAGGGGAACGAGTACGAGCAGTACTTC. J is TRBJ2-7 and V is TRBV29-1; D not certain. The V and J ends lost 3 bases and 4 bases respectively, with 10 bases between them. There are 12 residues in the CDR3. CDR1 and CDR2 (germline): SQVTM, ANQGSEA.

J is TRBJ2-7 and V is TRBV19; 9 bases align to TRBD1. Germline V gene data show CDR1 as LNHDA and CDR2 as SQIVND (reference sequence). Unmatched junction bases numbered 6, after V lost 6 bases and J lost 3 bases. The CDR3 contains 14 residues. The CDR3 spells CASSGTGNFYEQYF. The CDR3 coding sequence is TGTGCCAGTAGCGGGACAGGGAATTTCTACGAGCAGTACTTC.

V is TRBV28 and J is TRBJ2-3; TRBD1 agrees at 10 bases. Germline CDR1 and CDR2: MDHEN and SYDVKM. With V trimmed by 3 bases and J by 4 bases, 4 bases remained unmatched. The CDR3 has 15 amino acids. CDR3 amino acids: CASSFGQGVADTQYF. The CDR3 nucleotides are TGTGCCAGCAGTTTCGGACAGGGGGTAGCAGATACGCAGTATTTT.

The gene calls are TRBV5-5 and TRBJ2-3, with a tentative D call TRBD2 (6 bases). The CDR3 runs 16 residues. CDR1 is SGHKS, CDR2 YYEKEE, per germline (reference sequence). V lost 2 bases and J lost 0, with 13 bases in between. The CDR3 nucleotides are TGTGCCAGCAGCTTTTGGGAGGACATCAGCACAGATACGCAGTATTTT. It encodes CASSFWEDISTDTQYF.

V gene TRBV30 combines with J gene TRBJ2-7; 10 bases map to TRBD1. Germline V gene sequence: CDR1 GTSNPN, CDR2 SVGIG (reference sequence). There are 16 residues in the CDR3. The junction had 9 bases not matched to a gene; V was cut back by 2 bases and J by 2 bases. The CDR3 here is CAWSFFDRGLAYEQYF. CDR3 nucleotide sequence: TGTGCCTGGAGTTTCTTCGACAGGGGGCTCGCCTACGAGCAGTACTTC.

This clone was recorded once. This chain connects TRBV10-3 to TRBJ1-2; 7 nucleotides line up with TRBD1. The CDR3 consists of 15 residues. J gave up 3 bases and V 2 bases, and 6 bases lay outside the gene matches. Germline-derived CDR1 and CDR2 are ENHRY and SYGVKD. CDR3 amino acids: CAISEAQGGYYGYTF. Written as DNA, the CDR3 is TGTGCCATCAGTGAGGCGCAGGGGGGCTACTATGGCTACACCTTC.